This is a list of T cell receptor beta chains from one sample in a study of cytomegalovirus exposure and HLA in healthy donors. TCRdb's copy holds only in-frame clones and misses some; the assay was immunoSEQ multiplex PCR. This table holds 160,000 or so clones, around 78% found once. The specimen was PBMCs. The receptors were gathered from a woman between 40 and 55 years old in good health and CMV-seronegative. Both conserved end residues are part of each CDR3. A D gene is named only where the DNA matches it firmly. For some rows the clone size is stated as once, few or many, or as a class when expanded; others skip it.

>-|TRBJ1-5|TRBV6-1|-
TGTGCCAGCAGACCGACAGAATTAGGCAATCAGCCCCAGCATTTT
CASRPTELGNQPQHF
>-|TRBJ2-2|TRBV7-7|TRBD1
TGTGCTAGCAGCCCCGACAGGGGGGCCGGGGAGCTGTTTTTT
CASSPDRGAGELFF
>-|TRBJ2-6|TRBV9|TRBD1
TGTGCCAGCAGCGCCCGTTACGTAGAGAACAGGGGAGATGACTCTGGGGCCAACGTCCTGACTTTC
CASSARYVENRGDDSGANVLTF
>-|TRBJ1-1|TRBV5-1|-
TGCGCCAGCAGCTTGGGTGCAGGGAACACTGAAGCTTTCTTT
CASSLGAGNTEAFF
>-|TRBJ2-5|TRBV11-3|-
TGTGCCAGCACGGTAGGGAGTAAAGAGACCCAGTACTTC
CASTVGSKETQYF
>-|TRBJ2-1|TRBV7-9|TRBD2
TGTGCCAGCAGCTTAATTTTGGTAGCGGGGGACAATGAGCAGTTCTTC
CASSLILVAGDNEQFF
>-|TRBJ1-1|TRBV30|-
TGTGCCTGGAATTCAGGGTATGGGAACACTGAAGCTTTCTTT
CAWNSGYGNTEAFF
>-|TRBJ2-5|TRBV28|TRBD2
TGTGCCAGCAGTCCCATCGGGACTAGCGGGGAGACCCAGTACTTC
CASSPIGTSGETQYF
>few|TRBJ1-5|TRBV10-3|TRBD1
TGTGCCATCAGTGATCGGGACAGTTTCAATCAGCCCCAGCATTTT
CAISDRDSFNQPQHF
>-|TRBJ2-7|TRBV30|TRBD1
TGTGCCTGGAGATCGAACCGGGACAGCTACGAGCAGTACTTC
CAWRSNRDSYEQYF
>-|TRBJ1-5|TRBV9|-
TGTGCCCCTTACTTAGTGGATGGGTGGGAGTATAGCAATCAGCCCCAGCATTTT
CAPYLVDGWEYSNQPQHF
>-|TRBJ2-3|TRBV5-1|TRBD2
TGCGCCAGCAGCTTGATGGGACTAGACGCAGATACGCAGTATTTT
CASSLMGLDADTQYF
>-|TRBJ1-3|TRBV7-8|-
TGTGCCAGCAGTTCATCCGCACAGGGTTCAGGAAACACCATATATTTT
CASSSSAQGSGNTIYF
>-|TRBJ2-4|TRBV6-1|-
TGTGCCAGCAGTGAATCCTCAAACATTCAGTACTTC
CASSESSNIQYF
>-|TRBJ2-1|TRBV20-1|-
TGCAGTGCCCACACACCGAATGAGCAGTTCTTC
CSAHTPNEQFF
>-|TRBJ1-5|TRBV6-1|-
TGTGCCAGCAGTGAGGGGGCGGGCAATCAGCCCCAGCATTTT
CASSEGAGNQPQHF
>-|TRBJ1-2|TRBV10-3|TRBD1
TGTGCCATCAGACAACCGGGACAGGGGGGCGGCTACACCTTC
CAIRQPGQGGGYTF
>few|TRBJ2-3|TRBV5-1|-
TGCGCCAGCACCTCCGGTGAATTCACAGATACGCAGTATTTT
CASTSGEFTDTQYF
>few|TRBJ2-3|TRBV18|TRBD2
TGTGCCAGCTCGCCCGGCGGGAGGGCCTTAACAGATACGCAGTATTTT
CASSPGGRALTDTQYF
>-|TRBJ2-7|TRBV29-1|TRBD1
TGCAGCGTTGTAGGCGACAGGGAGTACGAGCAGTACTTC
CSVVGDREYEQYF
>-|TRBJ1-5|TRBV25-1|-
TGTGCCAGCAGTGACCGACACCATAGCAATCAGCCCCAGCATTTT
CASSDRHHSNQPQHF
>once|TRBJ1-4|TRBV7-6|-
TGTGCCAGCAGCTTACAATCAACTAATGAAAAACTGTTTTTT
CASSLQSTNEKLFF
>-|TRBJ2-3|TRBV7-8|-
TGTGCCAGCAGCTTGAGCGGGTTCACAGATACGCAGTATTTT
CASSLSGFTDTQYF
>-|TRBJ1-5|TRBV2|-
TGTGCCAGCAGTGAGGGGGCTGATCAGCCCCAGCATTTT
CASSEGADQPQHF
>-|TRBJ1-1|TRBV27|TRBD1
TGTGCCAGCAGTCGACAGGGATGGAACACTGAAGCTTTCTTT
CASSRQGWNTEAFF
>once|TRBJ2-1|TRBV4-2|-
TGTGCCAGCAGCCAAGGGGTGGGTGGGAGAGGCAATGAGCAGTTCTTC
CASSQGVGGRGNEQFF
>-|TRBJ1-1|TRBV25-1|-
TGTGCCAGCAGTGAATATTACGGAGCTTTCTTT
CASSEYYGAFF
>-|TRBJ2-1|TRBV28|TRBD2
TGTGCCAGCAGCCCCTTCTCGACTAGCGCGTATGAGCAGTTCTTC
CASSPFSTSAYEQFF
>few|TRBJ2-3|TRBV5-1|-
TGCGCCAGCAGCTTAGACTTCACAGATACGCAGTATTTT
CASSLDFTDTQYF
>-|TRBJ2-3|TRBV5-1|-
TGCGCCAGCAGCTTAGCGGATATAACAGATACGCAGTATTTT
CASSLADITDTQYF
>-|TRBJ2-2|TRBV30|-
TGTGCCTGGAGTCGGCAGGGAGGCGGGGAGCTGTTTTTT
CAWSRQGGGELFF
>-|TRBJ1-1|TRBV5-1|-
TGCGCCAGCAGCTTGGAAGCGCAGAGGGTCCTGAACACCGAAGCCTTCTTT
CASSLEAQRVLNTEAFF
>few|TRBJ2-7|TRBV11-3|TRBD1
TGTGCCAGCAGCCTTATTCCGGACAGGGGCGAGCAGTACTTC
CASSLIPDRGEQYF
>-|TRBJ2-3|TRBV5-1|TRBD2
TGCGCCAGCAGCTTGGATAGAGCGGGAGGTTCGGATACGCAGTATTTT
CASSLDRAGGSDTQYF
>-|TRBJ1-4|TRBV5-1|TRBD1
TGCGCCAGCAGCTTGGCGGCAGGGGGAAATGAAAAACTGTTTTTT
CASSLAAGGNEKLFF
>-|TRBJ2-3|TRBV7-3|-
TGTGCCAGCAGCTTATCGGGGGACCCACGGGCAGATACGCAGTATTTT
CASSLSGDPRADTQYF
>few|TRBJ2-5|TRBV6-5|TRBD1
TGTGCCAGCAGTGTCAGGGGGCGAAGAGAGACCCAGTACTTC
CASSVRGRRETQYF
>once|TRBJ1-2|TRBV6-4|TRBD1
TGTGCCAGCAGTCAGACCGGGACAGGGGGCTATGGCTACACCTTC
CASSQTGTGGYGYTF
>few|TRBJ1-5|TRBV30|TRBD1
TGTGCCTGGAGTAGGGACAGGGGAGGGAATCAGCCCCAGCATTTT
CAWSRDRGGNQPQHF
>-|TRBJ2-5|TRBV19|TRBD2
TGTGCCAGTAGTCTGGGGACTAGCCCTGAGACCCAGTACTTC
CASSLGTSPETQYF
>-|TRBJ2-1|TRBV7-7|TRBD2
TGTGCTAGCAGCGCATCCCCCCGGGGGGGCGAGCAGTTCTTC
CASSASPRGGEQFF
>-|TRBJ1-1|TRBV5-1|TRBD1
TGCGCCAGCAGCTCGACACAGGGGACTGAAGCTTTCTTT
CASSSTQGTEAFF